This record covers a single T cell receptor (beta chain). This clone was detected only a few times. This receptor's antigen is unknown. Per-base qualities were not stored, and no clone one base away is much larger. Using the deep immunoSEQ assay, multiplex PCR amplified TCR CDR3 regions from genomic DNA. Genomic DNA extracted from each cell subset was distributed evenly over all wells of several immunoSEQ 96-well plates, and each plate served as one replicate. For sorted subsets, each replicate PCR was loaded with about 0.2 ug genomic DNA, equivalent to approximately 33,000 T cell genomes. Purified libraries were quantified with a Qubit 3.0 fluorometer, sized on a Bioanalyzer 2100, and re-quantified with the KAPA Library Quantification kit. Each immunoSEQ 96-well plate was sequenced on its own single-read 150-cycle Illumina NextSeq 550 flow cell. As for the authors' bioinformatics: Because only junctional sequences without quality scores were contained in the immunoSEQ output, filtering matching that applied to full-length reads could not be performed. Sequences were annotated with PyIR, a Python wrapper for IgBLAST v1.9, using IMGT germline references to assign V/J genes and CDR3. Reads were filtered out if the reads had weak V/J assignments (E-value above 1e-6), no CDR3, stop codons, out-of-frame junctions, or ambiguous translated residues. V3J clonotypes were defined as sequences sharing an identical inferred V gene, J gene, and CDR3 amino acid sequence. The percentage overlap between two repertoires was calculated by dividing the number of shared unique clonotypes by the size of the smaller repertoire. Repertoire richness was assessed with RTK rarefaction, the Chao1 estimator, and Recon v2.1 estimates of unobserved clonotypes. OLGA was used to compute generation probabilities for all TCRbeta clonotypes that the gDNA method yielded from four donors. TCRdb stores this immuneACCESS table with in-frame sequences only. Part of the clones is absent; in the studies checked, under half of the shortfall reflects unresolved V genes, and no reason is known for the rest. V, J and clone size derive from that table, while D and trimming were established from the DNA sequence. The sample table contains about 2.5 million clones; only one count was recorded for 85% to 95% of them. The ten largest clonotypes hold 0.3% to 0.4% of the sample.

The donors were healthy, HIV-negative adults who had no recently reported acute infections or vaccinations. Only Caucasian adults living in Nashville, Tennessee, USA were represented among the donors. CD4+ T cells were enriched by magnetic negative selection, after which naive cells were positively selected on CD45RA and the negative fraction was taken as the memory subset. Blood was obtained by leukapheresis, after which PBMCs were separated by Ficoll-Histopaque density gradient centrifugation and cryopreserved in liquid nitrogen vapor phase. Analytical flow cytometry was used to check the purity and quantity of every magnetically sorted T cell population. Genomic DNA was isolated from every sorted fraction and measured by UV absorbance on a Nanodrop 2000c. These data belong to a study of shared clonotypes between healthy human individuals (dated by TCRdb to the early 2020s). About the investigation overall: The cohort included three men and a couple of women between 18 and 49 years of age. For each donor, CD4 naive and CD4 memory were each run on three plates, CD8 naive on two plates, and CD8 memory on one plate. The study deeply sequenced blood TCR repertoires of several healthy adults to estimate repertoire size and the extent of clonotype sharing between individuals. To increase sequencing depth and limit assay-specific biases, TCR repertoire library preparation and sequencing were carried out by different laboratories using diverse techniques. Between about 0.85 and 10 billion PBMCs per donor were obtained by leukapheresis. Study-wide conclusions, independent of this receptor: Naive subsets generally had larger estimated clonotype richness than memory subsets did. When several donors were compared, the shared fraction of clonotypes was around 5% for naive CD4, 3.5% to 4% for naive CD8, roughly 2.3% for memory CD4, and 0.4% for memory CD8. The genetic and exposure-history diversity represented was limited by the small number of donors. Compared with non-shared clonotypes, clonotypes shared by all four sorted-subset donors had higher generation probabilities. Pairwise subsampling indicated that sequencing depth was expected to affect the degree of clonotype sharing among donors. Sampling was limited to blood, and TCR repertoires in tissue likely differ from TCR repertoires in blood. Rarefaction of sorted-subset datasets indicated incomplete sequencing despite the large sequencing depth.

In the germline V gene, CDR1 corresponds to KGHSH and CDR2 to LQKENI. The CDR3 measures 14 amino acids from cysteine to phenylalanine. Only the CDR3 region is kept as DNA, spanning 42 bases read in frame from base 1. V and J are trimmed by 6 bases and 4 bases, and the gene matches miss 6 bases of the junction. The TCR comes from a man aged 18 to 29 in good health. Some clones in this sample may be carry-over from other donors' samples. Sequencing was done on a sample of naive CD4+ T cells from PBMCs. The cell subset or site tag for this specimen amounts to: CD45RA+ positively selected. The V and J segments used are TRBV18 and TRBJ1-1; TRBD1 matches 9 bases in the middle. The DNA is as follows: TGTGCCAGCTCGCGCACAGGGGGCCTCACTGAAGCTTTCTTT. It codes for CASSRTGGLTEAFF. Where the CDR3 stops, the reference TRBV18 and TRBJ1-1 genes take over; the full variable domain is NAGVMQNPRHLVRRRGQEARLRCSPMKGHSHVYWYRQLPEEGLKFMVYLQKENIIDESGMPKERFSAEFPKEGPSILRIQQVVRGDSAAYFCASSRTGGLTEAFFGQGTRLTVV.